A selection of T cell receptor beta chains follows, all from one sample in a study of shared clonotypes between healthy human individuals. Sequencing used immunoSEQ multiplex PCR; TCRdb keeps in-frame clones, though not all of them. The sample has roughly 2,300,000 clones, roughly 92% seen once; the top ten hold around 0.35%. Material: naive CD4+ T cells from PBMCs. Receptors were obtained from a man younger than 30 in good health. Some clones in this sample may be carry-over from other donors' samples. Both conserved end residues are part of each CDR3. The D gene is left open where the match is weak. Some rows mark clone size as missing; the rest say once, few, many or name a class of expanded clone.

size	V	D	length	J	DNA	CDR3
.	TRBV4-1	.	15	TRBJ1-2	TGCGCCAGCCGTAACACCCGTGGGGGGGACTATGGCTACACCTTC	CASRNTRGGDYGYTF
.	TRBV2	TRBD1	16	TRBJ2-6	TGTGCCAGCAGCGGACAGGGGCCCTCTGGGGCCAACGTCCTGACTTTC	CASSGQGPSGANVLTF
once	TRBV6-5	.	11	TRBJ2-7	TGTGCCAGTGGACAGTCCTACGAGCAGTACTTC	CASGQSYEQYF
few	TRBV5-8	.	13	TRBJ1-1	TGTGCCAGCAGCTTGAAGCGTGACACTGAAGCTTTCTTT	CASSLKRDTEAFF
.	TRBV28	TRBD1	16	TRBJ1-5	TGTGCCAGCAGCATAACAGGACAGGGATTCAATCAGCCCCAGCATTTT	CASSITGQGFNQPQHF
.	TRBV7-2	TRBD2	15	TRBJ2-3	TGTGCCAGCAGCTTAAGCGGGGGCGTCGGGGATACGCAGTATTTT	CASSLSGGVGDTQYF
.	TRBV5-1	TRBD2	16	TRBJ2-1	TGCGCCAGCAGCTTGGCCCTAGCGGGGGGAGGTAGTGAGCAGTTCTTC	CASSLALAGGGSEQFF
.	TRBV28	.	14	TRBJ2-7	TGTGCCAGCAGTTTAGGTGACAGATTCTACGAGCAGTACTTC	CASSLGDRFYEQYF
.	TRBV7-3	TRBD2	14	TRBJ2-1	TGTGCCAGCAGCGCGGGACTAGCGTACAATGAGCAGTTCTTC	CASSAGLAYNEQFF
.	TRBV4-1	TRBD2	18	TRBJ2-3	TGCGCCAGCAGCCAAGCGGGTGGTAGCGGGAGGGCACCAGATACGCAGTATTTT	CASSQAGGSGRAPDTQYF
once	TRBV18	.	13	TRBJ1-1	TGTGCCAGCTCACCTTCTAGGGACACTGAAGCTTTCTTT	CASSPSRDTEAFF
.	TRBV5-1	.	16	TRBJ2-3	TGCGCCAGCAGCTTGTTGTCCGGCCCCAGCACAGATACGCAGTATTTT	CASSLLSGPSTDTQYF
.	TRBV2	.	13	TRBJ1-4	TGTGCCAGCAACAGACAGAGTAATGAAAAACTGTTTTTT	CASNRQSNEKLFF
.	TRBV2	.	15	TRBJ2-1	TGTGCCAGCAGTGAAACGGGGTCAGCAGTGAATGAGCAGTTCTTC	CASSETGSAVNEQFF
.	TRBV2	TRBD2	14	TRBJ2-1	TGTGCCACCCGCCGGAGCGGGAGCCCTAATGAGCAGTTCTTC	CATRRSGSPNEQFF
.	TRBV6-5	TRBD2	14	TRBJ2-5	TGTGCCGGCTGTCAAGGCGGGGGGAAGAGAACCCAGTACTTC	CAGCQGGGKRTQYF